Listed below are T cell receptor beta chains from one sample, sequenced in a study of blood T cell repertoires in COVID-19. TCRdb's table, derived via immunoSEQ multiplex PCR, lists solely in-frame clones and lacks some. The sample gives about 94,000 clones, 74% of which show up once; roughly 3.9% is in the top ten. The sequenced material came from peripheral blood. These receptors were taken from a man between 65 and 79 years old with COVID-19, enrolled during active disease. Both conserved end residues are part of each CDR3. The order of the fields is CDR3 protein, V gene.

CASRQDSYEQYF | TRBV28
CASSSTAGSEQYF | TRBV27
CASSIAGDGYTF | TRBV19
CASSEQGEETQYF | TRBV9
CASSVGGSGEQYF | TRBV9
CASSYSRETQYF | TRBV6-2/TRBV6-3
CASTGGRYTGELFF | TRBV6-5
CATSLRRGVEQYF | TRBV15
CASRTGTTEVEKYF | TRBV7-8
CASSLRGPEAFF | TRBV7-9
CASSLSPYEQYF | TRBV2
CASRDKAYEQYF | TRBV7-8
CASSLTSVRTYEQYF | TRBV18
CASSVHSSTGELFF | TRBV19
CASSLEGPSAVEKLFF | TRBV5-5
CASSEAVSSGNPYNEQFF | TRBV2
CASSLSDSGELFF | TRBV5-1
CSAFTGDGYTF | TRBV20-1
CASSVSSSGQYEQYF | TRBV9
CASSERTGLIDEQYF | TRBV6-1
CASTITRSQETQYF | TRBV6-5
CASSVGLTGVVYEQYF | TRBV5-4
CASSPDLAGETDTQYF | TRBV5-1
CASSQGQGVNEQFF | TRBV4-1